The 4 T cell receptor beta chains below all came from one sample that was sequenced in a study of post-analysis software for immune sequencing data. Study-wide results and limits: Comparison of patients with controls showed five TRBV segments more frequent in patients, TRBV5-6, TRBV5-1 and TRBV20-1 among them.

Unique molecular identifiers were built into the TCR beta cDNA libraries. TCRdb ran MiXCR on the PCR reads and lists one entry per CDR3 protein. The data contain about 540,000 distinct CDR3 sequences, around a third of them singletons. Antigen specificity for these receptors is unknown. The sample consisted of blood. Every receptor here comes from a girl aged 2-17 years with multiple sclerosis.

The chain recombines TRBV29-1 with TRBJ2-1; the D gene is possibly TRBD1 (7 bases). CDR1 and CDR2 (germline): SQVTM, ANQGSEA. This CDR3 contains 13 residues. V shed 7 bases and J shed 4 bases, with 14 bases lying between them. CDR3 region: CSGGDSPYNEQFF. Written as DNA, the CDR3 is TGCAGCGGCGGGGACAGCCCTTACAATGAGCAGTTCTTC.

CDR3 nucleotide sequence: TGTGCCAGCACGTACGGGGGCTCCTACAATGAGCAGTACTTC. It yields the protein CASTYGGSYNEQYF. The chain carries TRBV28 and TRBJ2-7; tentatively, D is TRBD1 or TRBD2 (6 bases each). Germline V CDR1 and CDR2: MDHEN, SYDVKM. V lost 7 bases, J lost 7 bases, and 20 bases lay in between. The CDR3 has 14 residues.

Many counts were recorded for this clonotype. In DNA, the CDR3 is TGTGCCACCAGCCAAAGAGTGCGGACAGGGATCCACTGGGGTGAGCAGTTCTTC. This gives the protein CATSQRVRTGIHWGEQFF. The chain combines TRBV15 with TRBJ2-1, with 8 positions matching TRBD1. The CDR3 consists of 18 residues. After removal of 5 bases from V and 9 bases from J, the junction contained 21 bases not matched to a gene. Germline V CDR1 and CDR2: LNHNV, YYDKDF (reference sequence).

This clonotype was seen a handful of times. The chain's CDR3 is CASSLVYNNEQFF. CDR3 sequence (DNA): TGTGCCAGCAGCTTAGTGTATAACAATGAGCAGTTCTTC. V is TRBV11-2 and J is TRBJ2-1; D call uncertain. The CDR3 has 13 residues. Trimming removed 1 base from V and 5 bases from J, with 6 bases in between. The germline V gene encodes CDR1 SGHAT and CDR2 FQNNGV.